Below are 29 T cell receptor beta chains sequenced from a single sample in a study of blood T cell repertoires in COVID-19. The data were produced by immunoSEQ multiplex PCR, yet TCRdb's version contains in-frame clones alone and is incomplete. Among about 350,000 clones listed, roughly 90% were seen once. Material for sequencing was PBMCs or T cells enriched from blood (not recorded which). Receptors originate from a young woman who had been exposed to COVID-19.

This chain links TRBV12-3 or TRBV12-4 with TRBJ1-3; maybe TRBD1 (5 bases). The V gene lost 3 bases and the J gene lost 16 bases, with 13 bases spanning the gap. The CDR3 totals 11 residues. CDR3 DNA sequence: TGTGCCAGCAGTTTTGGCCGCCGACAGTATTTT. Protein: CASSFGRRQYF.

The chain combines TRBV30 with TRBJ1-2; D remains unclear. Germline V gives CDR1 GTSNPN, CDR2 SVGIG (reference sequence). This CDR3 has 12 residues. V was pared by 8 bases and J by 8 bases, with 18 bases between. The CDR3 loop is CAGHLGPGGYTF. DNA for the CDR3: TGTGCCGGCCACTTAGGACCGGGGGGCTACACCTTC.

The chain employs TRBV30 and TRBJ2-2, with D possibly matching TRBD1 (5 bases). Germline CDR1 GTSNPN, CDR2 SVGIG (reference sequence). The CDR3 extends over 13 amino acids. Trimming pared 5 bases from V and 7 bases from J, leaving 14 bases between. CDR3 bases: TGTGCCTGGGCCCGGGCCACAGGCGGGGAGCTGTTTTTT. Translating it yields CAWARATGGELFF.

The V and J genes are TRBV5-1 and TRBJ2-1, with TRBD2 identical over 10 bases. The CDR3 totals 16 residues. V was clipped by 0 bases and J by 8 bases; unmatched bases: 8. The germline V gene encodes CDR1 SGHRS and CDR2 YFSETQ. The CDR3 nucleotides are TGCGCCAGCAGCTTGGTAACTAGCGGGAAGTTGGATGAGCAGTTCTTC. Translating it yields CASSLVTSGKLDEQFF.

The rearrangement joins TRBV14 to TRBJ2-2; weak D call: TRBD2 (5 bases). Trimming removed 3 bases from V and 1 base from J, with 12 bases in between. Germline values: CDR1 SGHDN, CDR2 FVKESK. The CDR3 contains 16 residues. CDR3 sequence (DNA): TGTGCCAGCAGCCAGGCTGTGAGGGTGAACACCGGGGAGCTGTTTTTT. This encodes CASSQAVRVNTGELFF.

This clone has a single count. The gene calls are TRBV27 and TRBJ1-1; D is possibly TRBD1 (6 bases). CDR3 length: 14 amino acids. Trimming left V 3 bases short and J 5 bases short, with 13 bases between. Germline CDR1 is MNHEY and CDR2 is SMNVEV (reference sequence). CDR3 sequence reads: CASSLGRGGTEAFF. The CDR3 DNA reads TGTGCCAGCAGTTTGGGCAGGGGAGGGACTGAAGCTTTCTTT.

A single count supports this clone. The chain couples TRBV18 to TRBJ1-1; a weak D match, TRBD1 (5 bases). CDR3 length equals 15 residues. The V and J ends lost 0 bases and 2 bases respectively, with 10 bases between them. Germline values: CDR1 KGHSH, CDR2 LQKENI. The CDR3 region has the DNA TGTGCCAGCTCACCACCTAGGGGCGGCAACACTGAAGCTTTCTTT. Encoded protein: CASSPPRGGNTEAFF.

This sequence joins TRBV7-9 and TRBJ2-7; 8 bases fit TRBD1. Germline V lookup: CDR1 SEHNR, CDR2 FQNEAQ (reference sequence). V gave up 3 bases and J gave up 2 bases; unmatched junction bases: 6. CDR3 size: 15 residues. Here the CDR3 reads CASSFSRQGPYEQYF. CDR3 in DNA: TGTGCCAGCAGCTTCTCCCGACAGGGGCCCTACGAGCAGTACTTC.

A word on this clone: Other DNA sequences of this sample code for an identical CDR3. V usage is TRBV11-2 and J usage is TRBJ2-1, with D maybe TRBD1 (6 bases). In germline, CDR1 is SGHAT, CDR2 FQNNGV. The CDR3 is 15 amino acids. V was cut by 0 bases and J by 1 base, with 7 bases left in between. The chain's CDR3 is CASSLDQGSYNEQFF. CDR3 DNA sequence: TGTGCCAGCAGCTTAGACCAGGGGTCCTACAATGAGCAGTTCTTC.

The genes are TRBV19 and TRBJ2-2, with TRBD2 matching 9 bases. V lost 7 bases to trimming and J lost 0 bases; unmatched junction nucleotides: 3. Germline V gene sequence: CDR1 LNHDA, CDR2 SQIVND (reference sequence). There are 15 residues in the CDR3. This chain's CDR3 is CASNLAGSNTGELFF. CDR3 bases: TGTGCCAGTAACCTAGCGGGGTCGAACACCGGGGAGCTGTTTTTT.

V is TRBV30 and J is TRBJ2-3; 10 nucleotides line up with TRBD2. V was clipped by 2 bases and J by 0 bases; unmatched bases: 8. Per the germline V gene, CDR1 is GTSNPN and CDR2 is SVGIG (reference sequence). The CDR3 is made up of 17 amino acids. CDR3: CAWSLSRTSGSTDTQYF. The CDR3 DNA sequence: TGTGCCTGGAGTTTATCCAGGACTAGCGGTAGCACAGATACGCAGTATTTT. The full variable domain, in which reference TRBV30 and TRBJ2-3 provide the parts outside the CDR3, is SQTIHQWPATLVQPVGSPLSLECTVEGTSNPNLYWYRQAAGRGLQLLFYSVGIGQISSEVPQNLSASRPQDRQFILSSKKLLLSDSGFYLCAWSLSRTSGSTDTQYFGPGTRLTVL.

The V and J genes are TRBV11-1 and TRBJ2-5; TRBD2 agrees at 8 bases. The V gene's germline CDR1 is SGHAT and CDR2 FQDESV (reference sequence). The junction had 7 bases not matched to a gene; V was cut back by 1 base and J by 6 bases. The CDR3 has 15 amino acids. CDR3 DNA sequence: TGTGCCAGCAGCTTAGTTGGTAAGCGGGAGAAGACCCAGTACTTC. Residues: CASSLVGKREKTQYF. Full variable domain (outside the CDR3, taken from reference TRBV11-1 and TRBJ2-5): EAEVAQSPRYKITEKSQAVAFWCDPISGHATLYWYRQILGQGPELLVQFQDESVVDDSQLPKDRFSAERLKGVDSTLKIQPAELGDSAMYLCASSLVGKREKTQYFGPGTRLLVL.

The rearrangement uses TRBV6-1 and TRBJ2-3, with 7 bases fitting TRBD2. The germline V gene encodes CDR1 MNHNS and CDR2 SASEGT. This CDR3 contains 17 residues. J was trimmed by 0 bases and V by 4 bases; bases with no gene match: 10. Here the CDR3 reads CASSVATSTASTDTQYF. Written as DNA, the CDR3 is TGTGCCAGCAGTGTAGCGACTAGCACTGCTAGCACAGATACGCAGTATTTT.

The chain has TRBV9 and TRBJ2-1, with TRBD2 identical over 11 bases. J was trimmed by 5 bases and V by 0 bases; bases with no gene match: 4. CDR1 and CDR2 (germline): SGDLS, YYNGEE. CDR3 length: 16 amino acids. The CDR3 nucleotides read TGTGCCAGCAGCGTAGAGGCTAGCGGGAGGAACAATGAGCAGTTCTTC. Protein: CASSVEASGRNNEQFF.

This sequence joins TRBV27 and TRBJ2-2; 9 bases line up with TRBD2. CDR3 size: 16 residues. V was pared by 6 bases and J by 1 base, with 6 bases of the junction left unmatched. Germline V gene sequence: CDR1 MNHEY, CDR2 SMNVEV (reference sequence). The DNA of the CDR3 is TGTGCCAGCAGGGTTAGCGGGAGTTTGAACACCGGGGAGCTGTTTTTT. It is translated as CASRVSGSLNTGELFF.

The CDR3 here is CASSVRSNTGELFF. Written as DNA, the CDR3 is TGTGCCAGCAGTGTCAGGTCGAACACCGGGGAGCTGTTTTTT. The chain combines TRBV2 with TRBJ2-2, with unresolved D. V gave up 4 bases and J gave up 0 bases, with 6 bases separating them. The CDR3 has 14 residues. The germline CDR1 and CDR2 sequences are SNHLY and FYNNEI.

The rearrangement uses TRBV11-2 and TRBJ1-3; the D gene is possibly TRBD1 (5 bases). This CDR3 comprises 16 residues. Germline V CDR1 and CDR2: SGHAT, FQNNGV. CDR3 coding DNA: TGTGTCTCTGCGGGGGGTCCCACGTACTCTGGAAACACCATATATTTT. Translated, it gives CVSAGGPTYSGNTIYF.

The J gene is TRBJ1-2, the V gene TRBV14; D gene uncertain. V lost 0 bases, J lost 5 bases, and 19 bases lay in between. The CDR3 is 17 residues long. The germline V gene has CDR1 SGHDN and CDR2 FVKESK. The CDR3 bases are TGTGCCAGCAGCCAAGATCTTCTCGTTGGTGGAGGGTATGGCTACACCTTC. It yields the protein CASSQDLLVGGGYGYTF.

This rearrangement joins TRBV7-9 to TRBJ2-3; TRBD2 matches 8 bases. The V segment lost 2 bases and the J segment 0 bases; nucleotides outside the gene matches: 7. The length of the CDR3 is 17 residues. Germline V lookup: CDR1 SEHNR, CDR2 FQNEAQ (reference sequence). For the CDR3, the DNA is TGTGCCAGCAGCTTACTCCCGACTAGCGAGAGCACAGATACGCAGTATTTT. Amino acids: CASSLLPTSESTDTQYF. Combining the CDR3 with reference TRBV7-9 and TRBJ2-3 gives the whole variable domain DTGVSQNPRHKITKRGQNVTFRCDPISEHNRLYWYRQTLGQGPEFLTYFQNEAQLEKSRLLSDRFSAERPKGSFSTLEIQRTEQGDSAMYLCASSLLPTSESTDTQYFGPGTRLTVL.

This chain joins TRBV5-1 and TRBJ1-1, with 8 nucleotides matching TRBD1. This CDR3 has 14 amino acids. With 3 bases clipped from V and 5 bases from J, the junction kept 6 bases outside the gene matches. Germline assignment: CDR1 SGHRS and CDR2 YFSETQ. The CDR3 sequence is CASSSRTGTTEAFF. The CDR3 region has the DNA TGCGCCAGCAGCTCGAGGACAGGGACGACTGAAGCTTTCTTT.

The rearrangement joins TRBV12-3 or TRBV12-4 to TRBJ2-5; tentatively, D is TRBD2 (7 bases). The CDR3 consists of 12 residues. Deletions cut 7 bases from V and 8 bases from J, with 14 bases between. The CDR3 DNA is TGTGCCAGCACCCTTCGGGGGGCAACCCAGTACTTC. It translates to CASTLRGATQYF.

This clone was detected many times. The CDR3 loop reads CASSLVVASGSLSEQFF. The CDR3 DNA sequence: TGTGCCAGCAGCTTAGTCGTAGCTAGCGGGAGTTTGAGTGAGCAGTTCTTC. The genes are TRBV7-8 and TRBJ2-1, with TRBD2 matching over 10 bases. The CDR3 has 17 residues. The V gene's germline CDR1 is SGHVS and CDR2 FQNEAQ. V was pared by 1 base and J by 9 bases, with 12 bases of the junction left unmatched.

This clone was recorded only once. V is TRBV11-3 and J is TRBJ2-7, with 9 bases matching TRBD2. Per germline, CDR1 SGHNT and CDR2 YENEEA. The V and J ends lost 5 bases and 5 bases, in that order; junction bases with no gene match: 13. The CDR3 spans 16 residues. Here the CDR3 DNA reads TGTGCCAGCAGCCCCCCCAATAGCGGGAGATTCAACGAGCAGTACTTC. Translation gives CASSPPNSGRFNEQYF.

This chain uses TRBV24-1 with TRBJ2-1; 7 bases map to TRBD2. The V gene end was trimmed by 2 bases and the J gene end by 0 bases; junction bases not matched to a gene: 3. CDR1 is KGHDR, CDR2 SFDVKD, per germline. This CDR3 is built from 16 residues. The CDR3 DNA reads TGTGCCACCAGTGATTCTAGCGGACGCTCCTACAATGAGCAGTTCTTC. Its translation: CATSDSSGRSYNEQFF.

This clone has more than one count but fewer than ten. V usage is TRBV3-1 (or the pseudogene TRBV3-2) and J usage is TRBJ1-1; D might be TRBD1 (6 bases). V was pared by 1 base and J by 7 bases, with 13 bases between. The length of the CDR3 is 14 residues. Germline V CDR1 and CDR2: LGHDT, YNNKEL (reference sequence). The CDR3 DNA follows: TGTGCCAGCAGCCAAGTGACAGGACTGAGTGAAGCTTTCTTT. This encodes CASSQVTGLSEAFF.

The genes are TRBV9 and TRBJ2-7; TRBD1 matches at 8 bases. The CDR3 consists of 13 residues. Germline CDR1 is SGDLS and CDR2 is YYNGEE. V was pared by 4 bases and J by 7 bases, with 7 bases of the junction left unmatched. The CDR3 DNA reads TGTGCCAGCAGCCCCCAGGGGGCCGGGGAGCAGTACTTC. This codes for CASSPQGAGEQYF.

Worth noting for this clone: Distinct nucleotide sequences in the sample also encode this CDR3. The rearrangement uses TRBV19 and TRBJ1-1; weak D call: TRBD1 (6 bases). CDR1 LNHDA and CDR2 SQIVND come from the germline V gene (reference sequence). The ends were cut back, 4 bases at V and 5 bases at J, with 8 bases in the middle. This CDR3 is built from 12 residues. CDR3 coding DNA: TGTGCCAGTAGTAAGGGGGGGACTGAAGCTTTCTTT. As protein: CASSKGGTEAFF. The whole variable domain, filled in from reference TRBV19 and TRBJ1-1, reads DGGITQSPKYLFRKEGQNVTLSCEQNLNHDAMYWYRQDPGQGLRLIYYSQIVNDFQKGDIAEGYSVSREKKESFPLTVTSAQKNPTAFYLCASSKGGTEAFFGQGTRLTVV.

V and J are TRBV6-5 and TRBJ1-2, with D possibly matching TRBD1 (6 bases). From germline, CDR1 is MNHEY and CDR2 SVGAGI. Deletions cut 6 bases from V and 4 bases from J, with 12 bases between. CDR3 length: 13 residues. CDR3 DNA sequence: TGTGCCAGCAGGACCGGGACACCCTATGGCTACACCTTC. The encoded protein is CASRTGTPYGYTF.

The chain joins TRBV5-1 to TRBJ1-2; TRBD1 might be the D (6 bases). This CDR3 spans 14 amino acids. V lost 4 bases, J lost 4 bases, and 14 bases lay in between. The germline V gene has CDR1 SGHRS and CDR2 YFSETQ. The CDR3 bases are TGCGCCAGCAGCCCAGGGGACAAATTCTATGGCTACACCTTC. It translates to CASSPGDKFYGYTF.